The 20 T cell receptor beta chains in this list originate from one sample, sequenced in a study of cytomegalovirus exposure and HLA in healthy donors. In the PCR, 60 Vbeta and 13 Jbeta primers were used. Clones were sequenced by immunoSEQ multiplex PCR, and TCRdb holds only the in-frame ones, with some missing. The sample holds approximately 160,000 clones, about 81% seen once. The sample taken for sequencing was PBMCs. These receptor sequences come from a girl aged 2-10 years in good health and CMV-seropositive.

The CDR3, as DNA: TGTGCCAGTAGTATAGCGGCAGGGCCCTACGAGCAGTACTTC. Translating gives CASSIAAGPYEQYF. This sequence joins TRBV19 and TRBJ2-7; possible D gene TRBD1, 5 bases. The CDR3 is 14 amino acids. V lost 1 base, J lost 2 bases, and 9 bases lay in between. CDR1 and CDR2 from the germline V gene are LNHDA and SQIVND (reference sequence).

This sequence joins TRBV27 and TRBJ2-3; 12 nucleotides agree with TRBD2. The germline V gene has CDR1 MNHEY and CDR2 SMNVEV (reference sequence). The junction had 7 bases not matched to a gene; V was cut back by 5 bases and J by 4 bases. The CDR3 length is 16 residues. The CDR3 DNA reads TGTGCCAGCAGTCCCCTGACTAGCGGGAGAGCAGATACGCAGTATTTT. It codes for CASSPLTSGRADTQYF.

This clone was seen just once. The chain is built from TRBV29-1 and TRBJ1-5; D not certain. Trimming took off 4 bases at V and 1 base at J, with 11 bases between the two ends. The germline V gene encodes CDR1 SQVTM and CDR2 ANQGSEA. The CDR3 sequence is 14 residues long. The CDR3 coding sequence is TGCAGCGTTGGGAGGGCCACGAGCAATCAGCCCCAGCATTTT. It encodes CSVGRATSNQPQHF.

The chain combines TRBV28 with TRBJ2-7, with TRBD1 identical over 7 bases. Germline CDR1 and CDR2: MDHEN and SYDVKM. The CDR3 extends over 14 amino acids. J lost 3 bases, V lost 8 bases, and 10 bases had no gene match. The CDR3, as DNA: TGTGCCAGCGGTCTTACTCAGGGGGACTACGAGCAGTACTTC. Encoded protein: CASGLTQGDYEQYF.

This rearrangement joins TRBV9 to TRBJ2-1, with 10 positions matching TRBD2. Germline CDR1 is SGDLS and CDR2 is YYNGEE. The V and J ends lost 0 bases and 5 bases, in that order; junction bases with no gene match: 2. This CDR3 comprises 15 residues. The CDR3 nucleotides read TGTGCCAGCAGCGTAGTGGGGACTAGCGACAATGAGCAGTTCTTC. This gives the protein CASSVVGTSDNEQFF.

V gene TRBV13 combines with J gene TRBJ2-1; 8 bases are shared with TRBD2. CDR3 length: 17 residues. Germline V gives CDR1 PRHDT, CDR2 FYEKMQ (reference sequence). Unmatched junction bases numbered 17, after V lost 3 bases and J lost 10 bases. The CDR3 protein is CASSFLNLAGTEQEQFF. CDR3 DNA: TGTGCCAGCAGCTTCCTGAACTTAGCGGGGACCGAACAGGAGCAGTTCTTC.

The genes are TRBV11-3 and TRBJ2-7; 9 positions match TRBD1. The CDR3 totals 15 residues. CDR1 and CDR2 (germline): SGHNT, YENEEA. Unmatched junction bases numbered 4, after V lost 2 bases and J lost 2 bases. The DNA of the CDR3 is TGTGCCAGCAGCTTAATGGGACAGGGTCCCTACGAGCAGTACTTC. Translated: CASSLMGQGPYEQYF.

The rearrangement links TRBV19 to TRBJ2-2, with 8 nucleotides matching TRBD2. The CDR3 runs to 19 residues. The V segment lost 0 bases and the J segment 5 bases; nucleotides outside the gene matches: 14. Looked up from germline, CDR1 is LNHDA and CDR2 is SQIVND (reference sequence). The CDR3 nucleotides are TGTGCCAGTAGTATAGATCGTTTACACCAAGCGGGAGAAACCGGGGAGCTGTTTTTT. Translating it yields CASSIDRLHQAGETGELFF.

This clone was seen only once. This chain uses TRBV30 with TRBJ2-3; maybe TRBD2 (6 bases). V was cut by 3 bases and J by 3 bases, with 10 bases left in between. The germline V gene has CDR1 GTSNPN and CDR2 SVGIG (reference sequence). CDR3 size: 13 residues. The CDR3 protein is CAWSTGTTDTQYF. The CDR3 DNA sequence: TGTGCCTGGAGCACCGGGACTACAGATACGCAGTATTTT.

This clone showed up just a few times. The chain carries TRBV30 and TRBJ1-1; TRBD1 is a possible D gene (6 bases). The germline V gene encodes CDR1 GTSNPN and CDR2 SVGIG (reference sequence). This CDR3 contains 15 residues. Between the trimmed V and J ends, which lost 5 bases and 1 base, there was a span of 17 bases. CDR3 protein: CAWPGNGGPNTEAFF. The CDR3 coding sequence is TGTGCCTGGCCCGGGAACGGGGGGCCGAACACTGAAGCTTTCTTT.

The V call is TRBV7-3, the J call TRBJ2-7; 8 bases map to TRBD1. Germline V gene sequence: CDR1 SGHTA, CDR2 FQGTGA. The CDR3 extends over 13 amino acids. V was pared by 0 bases and J by 8 bases, with 3 bases of the junction left unmatched. CDR3 protein: CASSLTDRDQQYF. The CDR3, as DNA: TGTGCCAGCAGCTTAACGGACAGGGACCAGCAGTACTTC.

This chain's CDR3 is CASSLGQGAFSDEQFF. For the CDR3, the DNA is TGTGCCAGCAGCCTCGGACAGGGGGCGTTTTCGGATGAGCAGTTCTTC. The rearrangement joins TRBV5-8 to TRBJ2-1, with 11 bases aligning to TRBD1. The germline gives CDR1 SGHTS, CDR2 YDEGEE. The junction had 11 bases not matched to a gene; V was cut back by 4 bases and J by 8 bases. This CDR3 contains 16 residues. The full variable domain, its missing parts supplied by reference TRBV5-8 and TRBJ2-1, is EAGVTQSPTHLIKTRGQQATLRCSPISGHTSVYWYQQALGLGLQFLLWYDEGEERNRGNFPPRFSGRQFPNYSSELNVNALELEDSALYLCASSLGQGAFSDEQFFGPGTRLTVL.

The chain recombines TRBV19 with TRBJ1-5; 8 nucleotides agree with TRBD1. Germline loops: CDR1 LNHDA, CDR2 SQIVND (reference sequence). The ends lost 6 bases at V and 7 bases at J; junction bases unmatched: 5. The CDR3 is made up of 13 amino acids. The CDR3 bases are TGTGCCAGTAGCACAGGGGGGGCCCAGCCCCAGCATTTT. The encoded protein is CASSTGGAQPQHF.

This clone was observed once. This chain uses TRBV4-1 with TRBJ2-7; D is possibly TRBD2 (6 bases). CDR1 and CDR2 from the germline V gene are MGHRA and YSYEKL. This CDR3 is 15 amino acids long. The V gene lost 3 bases and the J gene lost 3 bases, with 15 bases spanning the gap. CDR3 DNA sequence: TGCGCCAGCAGCCATTATAGCGCGGGGATCTACGAGCAGTACTTC. Residues: CASSHYSAGIYEQYF.

The chain carries TRBV6-5 and TRBJ1-4; maybe TRBD1 (6 bases). Deletions cut 2 bases from V and 0 bases from J, with 10 bases between. The CDR3 length is 16 residues. Germline V gives CDR1 MNHEY, CDR2 SVGAGI. CDR3 region: CASSYRTAATNEKLFF. The DNA for the CDR3 is TGTGCCAGCAGTTACAGGACAGCCGCAACTAATGAAAAACTGTTTTTT.

The rearrangement links TRBV4-1 to TRBJ2-1, with a possible D match to TRBD2 (6 bases). The V gene's germline CDR1 is MGHRA and CDR2 YSYEKL. CDR3 length: 15 residues. Trimming removed 3 bases from V and 4 bases from J, with 13 bases in between. CDR3 amino acids: CASSHISGTYNEQFF. CDR3 nucleotides: TGCGCCAGCAGCCATATTTCGGGGACTTACAATGAGCAGTTCTTC.

On this clone itself: Other DNA variants within this sample encode the same CDR3. The chain joins TRBV1 to TRBJ1-1. TRBV1 corresponds to a pseudogene. The CDR3 covers 13 residues. The CDR3 reads CTSSQRDNTEAFF. CDR3 DNA: TGCACCAGCAGCCAGAGGGATAACACTGAAGCCTTCTTT.

The genes are TRBV4-1 and TRBJ1-2, with TRBD1 matching 10 bases. Per germline, CDR1 MGHRA and CDR2 YSYEKL. V was pared by 3 bases and J by 4 bases, with 5 bases of the junction left unmatched. This CDR3 contains 15 residues. The CDR3 protein is CASSHPTGGTYGYTF. The CDR3 DNA follows: TGCGCCAGCAGCCACCCGACAGGGGGCACCTATGGCTACACCTTC.

The chain uses TRBV19 and TRBJ2-7, with TRBD1 matching 7 bases. V was pared by 5 bases and J by 0 bases, with 7 bases of the junction left unmatched. CDR3 length: 15 amino acids. The germline V gene encodes CDR1 LNHDA and CDR2 SQIVND (reference sequence). The CDR3 loop reads CASSPAGTVSYEQYF. CDR3 DNA: TGTGCCAGTAGTCCTGCCGGGACAGTCTCCTACGAGCAGTACTTC.

The chain links TRBV5-4 to TRBJ1-1; maybe TRBD1 (5 bases). The CDR3 loop spans 14 amino acids. V lost 5 bases, J lost 5 bases, and 16 bases lay in between. Germline loops: CDR1 SGHNT, CDR2 YYREEE (reference sequence). CDR3 region: CASRSLQGSTEAFF. CDR3 nucleotide sequence: TGTGCCAGCAGATCTCTGCAGGGTTCGACTGAAGCTTTCTTT.